The 3 T cell receptor beta chains listed next were all sequenced from one sample in a study of CXCR3-negative and CXCR3-positive naive CD8 T cells. The libraries of TRB cDNA were prepared using 5' RACE with UMI labels. TCRdb re-called the 5' RACE reads and gives one entry per CDR3 protein, without DNA. Listed are 100,000 to 150,000 distinct CDR3 sequences; nearly 0.5% falls within the top ten. Specimen: naive CXCR3- CD8+ T cells from blood. Subset of the sample: CD45RO-CCR7+CD27+CD95- naive CD8+ T cells lacking CXCR3 (TNR3-). The receptors were sampled from a human donor in good health. Some clones in this sample may be carry-over from other donors' samples.

The rearrangement links TRBV20-1 to TRBJ2-7; TCRdb picks TRBD1, but there is no DNA to check that call. Germline V gene data show CDR1 as DFQATT and CDR2 as SNEGSKA (reference sequence). The CDR3 contains 13 residues. The CDR3 is CSARATGRYEQYF.

The chain couples TRBV7-9 to TRBJ1-4. The CDR3 is made up of 14 amino acids. Per germline, CDR1 SEHNR and CDR2 FQNEAQ (reference sequence). The CDR3 reads CASSLVHDNEKLFF.

This rearrangement joins TRBV29-1 to TRBJ2-1; the D gene TCRdb calls, TRBD2, cannot be checked with no DNA. The CDR3 loop spans 13 amino acids. The germline V gene encodes CDR1 SQVTM and CDR2 ANQGSEA. Here the CDR3 reads CSTGTSEYNEQFF.